Shown below are 19 T cell receptor beta chains from a single sample sequenced in a study of shared clonotypes between healthy human individuals. Profiled with immunoSEQ multiplex PCR; TCRdb holds only in-frame clones, not every one. The sample shows about 460,000 clones, approximately 77% of them seen only once. Sequences were obtained from PBMCs. Source of these receptors: a woman in her thirties or forties in good health. Some clones in this sample may be carry-over from other donors' samples.

The chain carries TRBV7-9 and TRBJ1-4; D call uncertain. This CDR3 is built from 15 residues. The germline V and J ends were trimmed by 2 bases and 8 bases, with 15 bases remaining between them. Germline V gene data show CDR1 as SEHNR and CDR2 as FQNEAQ (reference sequence). Here the CDR3 reads CASSLTGSLGEKLFF. CDR3 coding DNA: TGTGCCAGCAGCTTAACGGGATCCCTGGGAGAAAAACTGTTTTTT.

This chain joins TRBV6-4 and TRBJ2-3; D assignment may be TRBD1 or TRBD2 (6 bases each). V was trimmed by 2 bases and J by 4 bases, leaving 13 bases between them. The CDR3 covers 15 residues. The germline CDR1 and CDR2 sequences are MRHNA and SNTAGT. CDR3 sequence (DNA): TGTGCCAGCAGTGACCCCCAGAGGGGGGCAGATACGCAGTATTTT. Protein sequence: CASSDPQRGADTQYF.

This sequence joins TRBV5-1 and TRBJ2-7; D might be TRBD2 (6 bases). The CDR3 spans 15 residues. The germline V gene encodes CDR1 SGHRS and CDR2 YFSETQ. V gave up 0 bases and J gave up 2 bases, with 12 bases separating them. CDR3 in DNA: TGCGCCAGCAGCTTGGAAGGCGGGGAAACCTACGAGCAGTACTTC. Amino acid sequence: CASSLEGGETYEQYF.

The V gene is TRBV7-8, the J gene TRBJ1-1; TRBD1 aligns across 8 bases. The CDR3 extends over 15 amino acids. J gave up 1 base and V 6 bases, and 7 bases lay outside the gene matches. Germline V gene sequence: CDR1 SGHVS, CDR2 FQNEAQ. The CDR3 loop reads CASSPGQGGNTEAFF. In DNA form, the CDR3 reads TGTGCCAGCAGTCCTGGACAGGGCGGGAACACTGAAGCTTTCTTT.

Concerning this clone: With only one base between it and a far larger clone, this is likely a read error. The conserved phenylalanine or tryptophan is not found at the CDR3 terminus, so this likely reflects a read error. This sequence joins TRBV27 and TRBJ2-7; weak D call: TRBD1 (6 bases). The germline gives CDR1 MNHEY, CDR2 SMNVEV (reference sequence). V was pared by 6 bases and J by 2 bases, with 11 bases between. CDR3 length: 13 residues. Here the CDR3 reads CASSRGTTYEQYL. CDR3 sequence (DNA): TGTGCCAGCAGCAGAGGGACAACCTACGAGCAGTACCTC.

The sample holds a few counts of this clone. In DNA form, the CDR3 reads TGTGCCAGTAGACGCTCCGGGACAAAGGCCTATGGCTACACCTTC. Its protein product is CASRRSGTKAYGYTF. The V call is TRBV19, the J call TRBJ1-2; tentative D call: TRBD1 (6 bases). This CDR3 is 15 amino acids long. Trimming stripped 6 bases from V and 4 bases from J, with 18 bases between. CDR1 and CDR2 from the germline V gene are LNHDA and SQIVND (reference sequence). Supplemented by reference TRBV19 and TRBJ1-2, the full variable domain reads DGGITQSPKYLFRKEGQNVTLSCEQNLNHDAMYWYRQDPGQGLRLIYYSQIVNDFQKGDIAEGYSVSREKKESFPLTVTSAQKNPTAFYLCASRRSGTKAYGYTFGSGTRLTVV.

The V call is TRBV10-3, the J call TRBJ2-3, with D perhaps TRBD1 or TRBD2 (5 bases each). Germline assignment: CDR1 ENHRY and CDR2 SYGVKD. Between the trimmed V and J ends, which lost 0 bases and 1 base, there was a span of 8 bases. The CDR3 contains 15 residues. CDR3 residues: CAISESGERTDTQYF. The CDR3 DNA is TGTGCCATCAGTGAGTCGGGGGAACGCACAGATACGCAGTATTTT.

The chain combines TRBV28 with TRBJ1-5, with D possibly TRBD1 on 6 matching bases. This CDR3 spans 13 amino acids. V dropped 6 bases and J dropped 9 bases, with 15 bases sitting between them. Germline V gene lookup returns CDR1 MDHEN and CDR2 SYDVKM. The CDR3 protein is CASRQGSTGPQHF. CDR3 DNA sequence: TGTGCCAGCAGGCAGGGGAGCACAGGGCCCCAGCATTTT.

This clone has a handful of counts. The V call is TRBV18, the J call TRBJ2-7; 7 bases are shared with TRBD1. The CDR3 is 15 residues long. V dropped 5 bases and J dropped 1; count of bases not matched to a gene: 8. Germline assignment: CDR1 KGHSH and CDR2 LQKENI. CDR3 coding DNA: TGTGCCAGCTCAACCAACAGGGGTGGGTCCTACGAGCAGTACTTC. The encoded protein is CASSTNRGGSYEQYF.

The chain has TRBV7-2 and TRBJ2-6; D gene unclear. Trimming removed 1 base at V and 3 bases at J, with 4 bases between. The germline CDR1 and CDR2 sequences are SGHTA and FQGNSA. The CDR3 is 14 amino acids. The CDR3 sequence: CASSLVGGANVLTF. Here the CDR3 DNA reads TGTGCCAGCAGCTTAGTAGGTGGGGCCAACGTCCTGACTTTC.

The chain links TRBV9 to TRBJ2-1; 8 nucleotides align to TRBD2. The CDR3 spans 16 residues. Germline V gene sequence: CDR1 SGDLS, CDR2 YYNGEE. Losses at the gene ends were 0 bases for V and 6 bases for J; bases not matched to a gene: 8. The CDR3: CASSVGSGTRSNEQFF. As DNA, the CDR3 is TGTGCCAGCAGCGTAGGATCTGGGACTAGGAGCAATGAGCAGTTCTTC.

On this clone itself: At one of its ends the junction is not consistent with the germline gene, which may arise from a read error. V gene TRBV7-7 combines with J gene TRBJ2-7; TRBD2 might be the D (5 bases). Germline V CDR1 and CDR2: SSHAT, FNYEAQ (reference sequence). This CDR3 region has 13 residues. This CDR3 is CASSFSGGGEQYF. CDR3 bases: TGTGCTAGCAGCTTTTCAGGAGGTGGCGAGCAGTACTTC. Using reference TRBV7-7 and TRBJ2-7 for the parts outside the CDR3, the full variable domain is GAGVSQSPRYKVTKRGQDVTLRCDPISSHATLYWYQQALGQGPEFLTYFNYEAQPDKSGLPSDRFSAERPEGSISTLTIQRTEQRDSAMYRCASSFSGGGEQYFGPGTRLTVT.

This clone was observed a few times. This likely reflects a read error, since a far larger clone is one base away. Other DNA sequences of this sample code for an identical CDR3. The chain has TRBV10-2 and TRBJ1-1; a weak D match, TRBD1 (6 bases). This CDR3 region has 13 residues. Trimming took 6 bases from V and 1 from J, leaving 9 bases between them. The germline V gene has CDR1 WSHSY and CDR2 SAAADI. CDR3 loop: CASSPTGNTEAFF. The DNA of the CDR3 is TGCGCCAGCAGCCCGACAGGGAACACTGAAGCTTTCTTT.

CDR3 DNA: TGCGCCAGCAGAGGGAACACTGAAGCTTTCTTT. Translating it yields CASRGNTEAFF. The chain carries TRBV5-1 and TRBJ1-1; D gene uncertain. V dropped 5 bases and J dropped 1 base, with 3 bases sitting between them. The germline V gene encodes CDR1 SGHRS and CDR2 YFSETQ. The CDR3 has 11 residues.

This clone was found many times. This chain uses TRBV6-1 with TRBJ2-1, with TRBD1 matching 9 bases. Germline V CDR1 and CDR2: MNHNS, SASEGT. The CDR3 runs to 16 residues. V was clipped by 2 bases and J by 8 bases; unmatched bases: 10. Here the CDR3 DNA reads TGTGCCAGCAGTGAATCTCCGGGACAGGGCAAGGATGAGCAGTTCTTC. This gives the protein CASSESPGQGKDEQFF.

This clone was seen a few times. The chain uses TRBV30 and TRBJ1-5; TRBD1 is a possible D gene (5 bases). Germline V gene lookup returns CDR1 GTSNPN and CDR2 SVGIG (reference sequence). V lost 2 bases and J lost 8, with 34 bases in between. CDR3 length: 20 amino acids. CDR3 bases: TGTGCCTGGAGTCCCGGGAGATTAGGGCGAAGGGGCCGGCTTAGGGAGCCCCAGCATTTT. Protein product: CAWSPGRLGRRGRLREPQHF.

The genes are TRBV28 and TRBJ2-1; no definite D call. The V gene's germline CDR1 is MDHEN and CDR2 SYDVKM. Trimming took 8 bases from V and 10 from J, leaving 15 bases between them. There are 12 residues in the CDR3. As DNA, the CDR3 is TGTGCCAGCGTAGCCCCCAACGGGGAGCAGTTCTTC. Its translation: CASVAPNGEQFF.

This clone was found a few times. V is TRBV28 and J is TRBJ2-1, with D maybe TRBD1 (6 bases). The CDR3 sequence is 15 residues long. In germline, CDR1 is MDHEN, CDR2 SYDVKM. V gave up 5 bases and J gave up 8 bases, with 19 bases separating them. The CDR3 region is CASSPPAAGADEQFF. In DNA form, the CDR3 reads TGTGCCAGCAGTCCGCCCGCGGCAGGGGCCGATGAGCAGTTCTTC.

This clone has just a few counts. The V gene is TRBV28, the J gene TRBJ2-3, with a weak D call TRBD1 (5 bases). CDR3 size: 13 residues. The V and J ends lost 10 bases and 4 bases respectively, with 15 bases between them. Germline V CDR1 and CDR2: MDHEN, SYDVKM. This CDR3 reads CATDDGQPDTQYF. Written as DNA, the CDR3 is TGTGCCACCGACGACGGACAACCAGATACGCAGTATTTT.